This TCR beta chain originates from a study of shared clonotypes between healthy human individuals. Across the whole study: CD4 naive and CD4 memory each took three plates per donor, while CD8 naive took two and CD8 memory one.

Only in-frame clones appear in the TCRdb table, and some are missing; sequencing was by immunoSEQ multiplex PCR. This table has 730,000 or so clones, about 78% appearing once. This clone was counted only a few times. The TCR originated in a woman aged 25 to 39 in good health. The source material was memory CD4+ T cells sorted from blood. Subset here: CD45RA-negative fraction.

CDR3 in DNA: TGCAGCGTTGGTCAGGATTATGAAGGGACCCAGTACTTC. This encodes CSVGQDYEGTQYF. The V call is TRBV29-1, the J call TRBJ2-5; D gene ambiguous. The CDR3 is 13 amino acids. The V gene's germline CDR1 is SQVTM and CDR2 ANQGSEA. V lost 4 bases, J lost 7 bases, and 16 bases lay in between.